This T cell receptor beta chain derives from a study of shared clonotypes between healthy human individuals. Overall study results and limits: Sampling used blood alone; tissue repertoires probably differ. Memory subsets had estimated richness that was generally smaller than that of naive subsets. Investigators expected sequencing depth to affect clonotype sharing among donors.

Naive-designated CD8 cells lacked CD45RO, were positively enriched for CCR7, and omitted terminally differentiated effector memory CD45RA+ cells. To note about this clone: What it binds is unknown.

From germline, CDR1 is MDHEN and CDR2 SYDVKM. V shed 2 bases and J shed 0 bases, with 14 bases lying between them. CDR3 length: 17 residues. Deep-level running was used for the assay. Some clones are missing from TCRdb's copy, which holds only in-frame ones; the method was immunoSEQ multiplex PCR. The sample records about 820,000 clones, about 92% being singletons. The rearrangement joins TRBV28 to TRBJ1-5; tentative D call: TRBD1 (5 bases). This clonotype originated in a young man in good health. The sequenced sample consisted of naive CD8+ T cells sorted from blood. Written as DNA, the CDR3 is TGTGCCAGCAGTTTAGGCCAGGGCCCCCCTAGCAATCAGCCCCAGCATTTT. Translating gives CASSLGQGPPSNQPQHF.